A single sample gave rise to the 19 T cell receptor beta chains below, sequenced in a study of CD8 T cells in Susac syndrome. Random hexamers were used to reverse transcribe about 0.45 to 1 ug of RNA. TCRdb used MiXCR to reprocess the immunoSEQ multiplex PCR reads, holding one entry per CDR3 protein. The sample consists of about 150,000 distinct CDR3 sequences, about 94% of them appearing once. The sequenced sample consisted of CD8+ T cells from PBMCs. The receptor source for this set is a human donor with multiple sclerosis.

The chain uses TRBV5-1 and TRBJ1-1; D not resolved. Germline V gene lookup returns CDR1 SGHRS and CDR2 YFSETQ. With 4 bases removed from V and 0 bases from J, the gap between germline ends came to 7 bases. The CDR3 extends over 13 amino acids. The CDR3 DNA sequence: TGCGCCAGCAGCGAATTCATGAACACTGAAGCTTTCTTT. As protein: CASSEFMNTEAFF.

This CDR3 is CASSVARTGLDTEAFF. The CDR3 coding sequence is TGTGCCAGCAGCGTAGCGAGGACAGGTTTAGACACTGAAGCTTTCTTT. V and J are TRBV9 and TRBJ1-1; 7 positions match TRBD1. The CDR3 is 16 residues long. From germline, CDR1 is SGDLS and CDR2 YYNGEE. Trimming removed 0 bases from V and 3 bases from J; junction bases left unmatched: 8.

V usage is TRBV27 and J usage is TRBJ1-1; D is ambiguous. The CDR3 has 13 residues. Germline CDR1 and CDR2: MNHEY and SMNVEV (reference sequence). V gave up 2 bases and J gave up 4 bases, with 8 bases separating them. The CDR3 spells CASSLGRFTEAFF. The CDR3 DNA follows: TGTGCCAGCAGTTTAGGACGTTTCACTGAAGCTTTCTTT.

The V gene is TRBV27, the J gene TRBJ1-4; D is possibly TRBD1 (5 bases). The CDR3 extends over 14 amino acids. V lost 5 bases and J lost 4, with 11 bases in between. Looked up from germline, CDR1 is MNHEY and CDR2 is SMNVEV (reference sequence). The CDR3 sequence is CASSRDSGNEKLFF. Written as DNA, the CDR3 is TGTGCCAGCAGTCGGGACTCGGGTAATGAAAAACTGTTTTTT.

This clonotype was picked up one time. The chain combines TRBV2 with TRBJ2-7, with a tentative D call TRBD1 (6 bases). Germline V lookup: CDR1 SNHLY, CDR2 FYNNEI. This CDR3 contains 12 residues. Trimming shortened V by 8 bases and J by 6 bases, and 14 bases separated the two germline ends. As DNA, the CDR3 is TGTGCCAGCCTCGGGCAGGGGCGCGAGCAGTACTTC. Translated, it gives CASLGQGREQYF.

The rearrangement links TRBV29-1 to TRBJ1-2, with TRBD1 identical over 7 bases. Per germline, CDR1 SQVTM and CDR2 ANQGSEA. This CDR3 spans 13 amino acids. After removal of 7 bases from V and 8 bases from J, the junction contained 13 bases not matched to a gene. CDR3 amino acids: CSDLKTTGQGYTF. In DNA, the CDR3 is TGCAGCGACCTAAAAACGACAGGGCAAGGCTACACCTTC.

CDR3 DNA: TGTGCCACCAGCAGAGGGGGTCACGTGGAAGATACGCAGTATTTT. The encoded protein is CATSRGGHVEDTQYF. This chain joins TRBV15 and TRBJ2-3; D not certain. CDR1 and CDR2 from the germline V gene are LNHNV and YYDKDF (reference sequence). This CDR3 is 15 amino acids long. V was trimmed by 1 base and J by 5 bases, leaving 13 bases between them.

The table lists this clonotype with a count of one. This chain links TRBV7-9 with TRBJ1-2; TRBD1 aligns across 12 bases. This CDR3 region has 19 residues. J lost 0 bases, V lost 3 bases, and 11 bases had no gene match. In germline, CDR1 is SEHNR, CDR2 FQNEAQ (reference sequence). CDR3 nucleotides: TGTGCCAGCAGCTTGAGCCGGGGACAGGGGGCTCGGGCTAACTATGGCTACACCTTC. Protein product: CASSLSRGQGARANYGYTF. The complete variable domain, with remaining parts taken from reference TRBV7-9 and TRBJ1-2, reads DTGVSQNPRHKITKRGQNVTFRCDPISEHNRLYWYRQTLGQGPEFLTYFQNEAQLEKSRLLSDRFSAERPKGSFSTLEIQRTEQGDSAMYLCASSLSRGQGARANYGYTFGSGTRLTVV.

The chain combines TRBV7-9 with TRBJ2-5; TRBD2 might be the D (6 bases). This CDR3 has 15 amino acids. CDR1 and CDR2 from the germline V gene are SEHNR and FQNEAQ (reference sequence). V lost 8 bases, J lost 3 bases, and 19 bases lay in between. This CDR3 is CASALLVGEEETQYF. The CDR3 coding sequence is TGTGCCAGCGCACTATTAGTAGGGGAGGAAGAGACCCAGTACTTC.

CDR3 DNA: TGCAGTGCTAGGGGGCTAAGGGGGCCCGAGACCCAGTACTTC. Translated, it gives CSARGLRGPETQYF. The chain links TRBV20-1 to TRBJ2-5; 7 positions match TRBD1. With V trimmed by 3 bases and J by 5 bases, 9 bases remained unmatched. From germline, CDR1 is DFQATT and CDR2 SNEGSKA (reference sequence). The CDR3 covers 14 residues.

The chain employs TRBV13 and TRBJ2-7; possibly TRBD2 for D (6 bases). The germline V and J ends were trimmed by 0 bases and 6 bases, with 12 bases remaining between them. CDR1 PRHDT and CDR2 FYEKMQ come from the germline V gene (reference sequence). CDR3 length: 14 residues. This CDR3 is CASSLGDGGGEQYF. CDR3 nucleotides: TGTGCCAGCAGCTTAGGAGATGGGGGAGGCGAGCAGTACTTC.

The chain combines TRBV5-4 with TRBJ1-1; no firm D call. This CDR3 contains 12 residues. V gave up 2 bases and J gave up 3 bases, with 5 bases separating them. The germline CDR1 and CDR2 sequences are SGHNT and YYREEE (reference sequence). The CDR3 here is CASSFPDTEAFF. The CDR3, as DNA: TGTGCCAGCAGCTTTCCTGACACTGAAGCTTTCTTT.

The chain links TRBV12-3 or TRBV12-4 to TRBJ2-1; D is tentatively TRBD1 or TRBD2 (7 bases each). Deletions cut 6 bases from V and 6 bases from J, with 15 bases between. There are 14 residues in the CDR3. The CDR3 DNA reads as TGTGCCAGCAGCCCAGGGGGAGGGGGCAATGAGCAGTTCTTC. It translates to CASSPGGGGNEQFF.

The V call is TRBV5-1, the J call TRBJ2-3; 11 nucleotides match TRBD2. Trimming cost V 5 bases and J 0 bases; bases outside gene matches: 5. The CDR3 has 16 residues. Germline lookup yields CDR1 SGHRS and CDR2 YFSETQ. CDR3 protein: CASRGLAAASTDTQYF. The CDR3 DNA reads as TGCGCCAGCAGGGGACTAGCGGCAGCTAGCACAGATACGCAGTATTTT.

The chain carries TRBV29-1 and TRBJ1-2; TRBD1 is a possible D gene (5 bases). The CDR3 spans 12 residues. Trimming pared 0 bases from V and 8 bases from J, leaving 10 bases between. Germline-derived CDR1 and CDR2 are SQVTM and ANQGSEA. This CDR3 is CSVEEGVEGYTF. The CDR3 nucleotides are TGCAGCGTTGAAGAGGGGGTGGAGGGCTACACCTTC.

This clonotype appeared a single time. The V call is TRBV2, the J call TRBJ2-7, with 7 bases matching TRBD1. CDR1 SNHLY and CDR2 FYNNEI come from the germline V gene. The CDR3 is 14 amino acids. J lost 3 bases, V lost 7 bases, and 9 bases had no gene match. The CDR3 loop is CASNRQGLYYEQYF. CDR3 DNA: TGTGCCAGCAACAGACAGGGCCTGTACTACGAGCAGTACTTC. The complete variable domain, with remaining parts taken from reference TRBV2 and TRBJ2-7, reads EPEVTQTPSHQVTQMGQEVILRCVPISNHLYFYWYRQILGQKVEFLVSFYNNEISEKSEIFDDQFSVERPDGSNFTLKIRSTKLEDSAMYFCASNRQGLYYEQYFGPGTRLTVT.

The CDR3 is CASSIEGPGERSNQPQHF. CDR3 DNA: TGTGCCAGTAGTATAGAGGGCCCAGGGGAGCGTAGCAATCAGCCCCAGCATTTT. The chain combines TRBV19 with TRBJ1-5; D may be TRBD1 (6 bases). Germline CDR1 and CDR2: LNHDA and SQIVND (reference sequence). There are 18 residues in the CDR3. V lost 0 bases, J lost 0 bases, and 15 bases lay in between.

The chain combines TRBV3-1 with TRBJ2-7, with TRBD2 matching over 7 bases. The germline gives CDR1 LGHDT, CDR2 YNNKEL (reference sequence). This CDR3 is 15 amino acids long. Unmatched junction bases numbered 8, after V lost 4 bases and J lost 2 bases. CDR3 in DNA: TGTGCCAGCAGCCCAATGGCCGGGGGGACCTACGAGCAGTACTTC. It translates to CASSPMAGGTYEQYF.

The J gene is TRBJ2-5, the V gene TRBV9; 7 nucleotides match TRBD1. Germline V gene sequence: CDR1 SGDLS, CDR2 YYNGEE. This CDR3 has 14 residues. J was trimmed by 3 bases and V by 3 bases; bases with no gene match: 5. CDR3 sequence (DNA): TGTGCCAGCAGCGGAGGACAGGACAAAGAGACCCAGTACTTC. It specifies CASSGGQDKETQYF.